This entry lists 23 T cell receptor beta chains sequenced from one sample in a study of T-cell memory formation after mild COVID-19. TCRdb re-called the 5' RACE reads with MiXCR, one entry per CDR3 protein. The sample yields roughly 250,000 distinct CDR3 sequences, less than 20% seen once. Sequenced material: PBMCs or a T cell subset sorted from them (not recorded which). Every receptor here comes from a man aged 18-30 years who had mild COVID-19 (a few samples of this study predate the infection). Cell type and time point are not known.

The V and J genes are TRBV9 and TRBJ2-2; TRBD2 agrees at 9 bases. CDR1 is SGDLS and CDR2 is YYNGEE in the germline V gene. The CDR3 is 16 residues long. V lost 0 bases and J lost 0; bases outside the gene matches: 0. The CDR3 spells CASSVASGANTGELFF. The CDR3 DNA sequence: TGTGCCAGCAGCGTAGCTAGCGGGGCGAACACCGGGGAGCTGTTTTTT.

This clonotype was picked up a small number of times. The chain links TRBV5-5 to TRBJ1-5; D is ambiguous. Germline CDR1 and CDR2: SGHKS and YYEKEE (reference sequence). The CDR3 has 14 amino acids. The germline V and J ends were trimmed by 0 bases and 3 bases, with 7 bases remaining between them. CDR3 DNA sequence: TGTGCCAGCAGCTTGGGGCACATCAATCAGCCCCAGCATTTT. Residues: CASSLGHINQPQHF.

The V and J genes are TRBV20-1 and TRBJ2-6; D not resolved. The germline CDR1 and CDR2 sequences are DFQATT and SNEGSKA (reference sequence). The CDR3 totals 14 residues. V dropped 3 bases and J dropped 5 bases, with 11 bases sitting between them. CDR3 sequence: CSASRPGRANVLTF. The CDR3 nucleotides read TGCAGTGCTAGTCGGCCTGGGCGGGCCAACGTCCTGACTTTC.

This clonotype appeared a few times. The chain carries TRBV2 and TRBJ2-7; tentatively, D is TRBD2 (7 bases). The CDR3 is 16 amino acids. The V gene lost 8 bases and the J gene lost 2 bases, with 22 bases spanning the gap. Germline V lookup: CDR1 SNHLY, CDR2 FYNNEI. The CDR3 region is CASQTAGRGQTYEQYF. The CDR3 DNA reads TGTGCCAGCCAGACGGCGGGGCGGGGGCAAACCTACGAGCAGTACTTC.

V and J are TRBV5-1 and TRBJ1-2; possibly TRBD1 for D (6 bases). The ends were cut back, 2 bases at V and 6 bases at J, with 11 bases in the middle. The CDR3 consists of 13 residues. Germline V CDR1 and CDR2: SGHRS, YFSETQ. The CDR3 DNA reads TGCGCCAGCAGCTTCCAGGGGTCTCATGGCTACACCTTC. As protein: CASSFQGSHGYTF.

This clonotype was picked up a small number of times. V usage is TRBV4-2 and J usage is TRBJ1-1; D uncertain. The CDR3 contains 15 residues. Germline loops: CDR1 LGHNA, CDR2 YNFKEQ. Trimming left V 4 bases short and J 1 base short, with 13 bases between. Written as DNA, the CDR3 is TGTGCCAGCAGCCCAGCCGGAACTCCGAACACTGAAGCTTTCTTT. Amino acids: CASSPAGTPNTEAFF.

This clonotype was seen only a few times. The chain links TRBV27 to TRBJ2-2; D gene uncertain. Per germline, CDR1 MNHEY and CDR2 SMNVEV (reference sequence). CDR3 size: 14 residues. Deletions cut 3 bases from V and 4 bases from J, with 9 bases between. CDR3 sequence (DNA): TGTGCCAGCAGTTTGAGGTGGAGCACCGGGGAGCTGTTTTTT. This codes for CASSLRWSTGELFF.

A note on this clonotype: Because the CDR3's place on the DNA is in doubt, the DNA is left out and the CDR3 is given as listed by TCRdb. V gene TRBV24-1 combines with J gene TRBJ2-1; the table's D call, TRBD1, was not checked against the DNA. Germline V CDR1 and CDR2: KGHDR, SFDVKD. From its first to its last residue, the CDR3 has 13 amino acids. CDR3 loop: CARGGYECHEQFF.

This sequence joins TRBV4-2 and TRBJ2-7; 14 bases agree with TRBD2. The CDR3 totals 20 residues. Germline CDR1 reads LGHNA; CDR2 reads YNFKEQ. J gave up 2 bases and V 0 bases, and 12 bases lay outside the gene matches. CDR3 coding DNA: TGTGCCAGCAGCCAAGATTTACGACTAGCGGGGGGGCCGGGCGCCTACGAGCAGTACTTC. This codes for CASSQDLRLAGGPGAYEQYF.

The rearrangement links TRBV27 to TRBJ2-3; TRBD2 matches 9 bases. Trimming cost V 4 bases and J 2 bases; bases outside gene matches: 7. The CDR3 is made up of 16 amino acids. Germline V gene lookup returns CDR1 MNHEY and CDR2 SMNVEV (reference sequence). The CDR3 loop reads CASSWRAGGHTDTQYF. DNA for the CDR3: TGTGCCAGCAGTTGGCGAGCGGGGGGACACACAGATACGCAGTATTTT.

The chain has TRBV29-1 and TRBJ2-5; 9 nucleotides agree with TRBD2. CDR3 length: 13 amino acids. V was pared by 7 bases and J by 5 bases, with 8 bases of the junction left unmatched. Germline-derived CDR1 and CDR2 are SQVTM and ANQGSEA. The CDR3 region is CSGAGGGPETQYF. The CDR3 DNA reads TGCAGCGGTGCGGGAGGGGGCCCCGAGACCCAGTACTTC.

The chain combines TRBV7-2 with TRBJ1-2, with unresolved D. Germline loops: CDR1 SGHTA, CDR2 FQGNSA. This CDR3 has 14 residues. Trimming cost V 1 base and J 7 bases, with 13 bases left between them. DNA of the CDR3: TGTGCCAGCAGCTTAGGAGATTCTATGGGTGGCTACACCTTC. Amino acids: CASSLGDSMGGYTF.

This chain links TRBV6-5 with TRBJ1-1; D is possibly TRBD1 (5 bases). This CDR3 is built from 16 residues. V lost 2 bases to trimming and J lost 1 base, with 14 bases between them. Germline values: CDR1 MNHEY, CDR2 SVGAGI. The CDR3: CASSYRAGPGNTEAFF. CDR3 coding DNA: TGTGCCAGCAGTTACCGAGCGGGGCCGGGGAACACTGAAGCTTTCTTT.

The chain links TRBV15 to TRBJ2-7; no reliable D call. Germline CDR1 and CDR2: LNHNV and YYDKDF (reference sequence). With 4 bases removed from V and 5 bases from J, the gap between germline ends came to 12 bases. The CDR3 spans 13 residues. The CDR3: CATSTRTMNEQYV. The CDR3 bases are TGTGCCACCAGCACCCGGACCATGAACGAGCAGTACGTC.

The CDR3 bases are TGTGCCAGCAGTTACTTGGGAGGGGGAACCTACGAGCAGTACTTC. This sequence encodes CASSYLGGGTYEQYF. The genes are TRBV6-2 or TRBV6-3 and TRBJ2-7; a weak D match, TRBD2 (7 bases). The CDR3 sequence is 15 residues long. V gave up 1 base and J gave up 2 bases, with 12 bases separating them. Germline V gene data show CDR1 as MNHEY and CDR2 as SVGEGT.

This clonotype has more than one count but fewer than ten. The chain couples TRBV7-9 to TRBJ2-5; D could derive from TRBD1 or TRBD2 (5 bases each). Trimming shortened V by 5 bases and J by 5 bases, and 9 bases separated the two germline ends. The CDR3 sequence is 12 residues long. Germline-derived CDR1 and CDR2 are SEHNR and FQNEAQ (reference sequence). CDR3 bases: TGTGCCAGCAGCCGGGACCGGGAGACCCAGTACTTC. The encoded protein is CASSRDRETQYF.

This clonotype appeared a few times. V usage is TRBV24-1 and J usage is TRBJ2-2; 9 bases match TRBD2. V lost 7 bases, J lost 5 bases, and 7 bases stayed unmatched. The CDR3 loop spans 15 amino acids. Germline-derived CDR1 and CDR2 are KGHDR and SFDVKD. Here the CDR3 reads CATRSGGLQTGELFF. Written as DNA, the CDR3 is TGTGCCACCAGAAGCGGGGGGCTGCAAACCGGGGAGCTGTTTTTT.

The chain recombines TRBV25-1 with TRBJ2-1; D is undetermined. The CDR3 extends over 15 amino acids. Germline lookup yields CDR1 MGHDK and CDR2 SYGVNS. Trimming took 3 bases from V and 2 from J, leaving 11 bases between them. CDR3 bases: TGTGCCAGCAGTGACCCCCAGCCTACCTACAATGAGCAGTTCTTC. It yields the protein CASSDPQPTYNEQFF.

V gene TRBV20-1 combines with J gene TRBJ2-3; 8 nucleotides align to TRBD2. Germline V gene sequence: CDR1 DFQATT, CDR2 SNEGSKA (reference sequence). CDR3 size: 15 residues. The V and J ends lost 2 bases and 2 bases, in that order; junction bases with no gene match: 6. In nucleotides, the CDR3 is TGCAGTGCTAGACCCCGAGCGGGGGCCACAGATACGCAGTATTTT. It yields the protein CSARPRAGATDTQYF.

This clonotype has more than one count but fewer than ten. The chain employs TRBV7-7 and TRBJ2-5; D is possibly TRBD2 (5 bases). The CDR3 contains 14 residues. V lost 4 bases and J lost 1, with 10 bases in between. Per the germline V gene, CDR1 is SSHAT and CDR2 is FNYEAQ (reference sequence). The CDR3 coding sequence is TGTGCCAGCAGCTGGCGGACTGGCCAAGAGACCCAGTACTTC. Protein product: CASSWRTGQETQYF.

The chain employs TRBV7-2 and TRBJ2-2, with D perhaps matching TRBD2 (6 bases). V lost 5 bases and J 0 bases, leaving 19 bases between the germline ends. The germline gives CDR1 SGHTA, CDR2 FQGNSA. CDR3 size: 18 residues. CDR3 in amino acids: CASSPRGTSWSNTGELFF. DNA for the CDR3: TGTGCCAGCAGCCCGCGAGGTACTAGCTGGTCGAACACCGGGGAGCTGTTTTTT.

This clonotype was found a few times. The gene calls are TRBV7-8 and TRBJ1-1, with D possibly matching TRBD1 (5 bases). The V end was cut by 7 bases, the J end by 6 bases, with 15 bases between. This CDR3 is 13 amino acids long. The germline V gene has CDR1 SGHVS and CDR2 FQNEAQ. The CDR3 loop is CASTMKGFPEAFF. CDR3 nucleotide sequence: TGTGCCAGCACCATGAAGGGGTTCCCTGAAGCTTTCTTT.

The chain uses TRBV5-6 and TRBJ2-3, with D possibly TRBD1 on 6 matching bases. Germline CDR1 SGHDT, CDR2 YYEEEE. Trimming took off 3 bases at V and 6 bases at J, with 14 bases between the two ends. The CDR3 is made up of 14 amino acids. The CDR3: CASSWGPSGDTQYF. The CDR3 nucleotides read TGTGCCAGCAGCTGGGGGCCCTCCGGGGATACGCAGTATTTT.